A single sample gave rise to the 15 T cell receptor beta chains below, sequenced in a study of beta chain features in type 1 diabetes. Study-level findings and limits: A moderate, significant TCRB CDR3 shortening appeared in type 1 diabetes across four CD4+ subsets.

No antigens are known for them. Of the isolated RNA, all was reverse transcribed, and so the sequenced material was expressed TCRB transcripts. The method was immunoSEQ multiplex PCR; TCRdb's version includes in-frame clones alone and lacks a portion of them. The sample records around 150,000 clones, 50% to 70% being singletons. Sequencing was performed on naive CD4+ T cells from blood. The receptors were sampled from a man aged 25-40 years with type 1 diabetes.

In this sample, this clone turned up a few times. This CDR3 reads CSVGNIYEQYF. The CDR3, as DNA: TGCAGCGTTGGTAATATCTACGAGCAGTACTTC. The chain recombines TRBV29-1 with TRBJ2-7, with D uncertain. Trimming took off 4 bases at V and 3 bases at J, with 7 bases between the two ends. Looked up from germline, CDR1 is SQVTM and CDR2 is ANQGSEA. The CDR3 runs to 11 residues.

This chain uses TRBV30 with TRBJ2-1; perhaps D is TRBD1 or TRBD2 (5 bases each). The CDR3 extends over 15 amino acids. V was shortened by 6 bases and J by 0 bases, with 15 bases between the two germline ends. The germline gives CDR1 GTSNPN, CDR2 SVGIG (reference sequence). The chain's CDR3 is CACPRDPGSYNEQFF. The CDR3 region has the DNA TGTGCCTGCCCAAGGGACCCAGGCTCCTACAATGAGCAGTTCTTC.

The V call is TRBV5-1, the J call TRBJ2-1, with D unclear. CDR1 SGHRS and CDR2 YFSETQ come from the germline V gene. V dropped 1 base and J dropped 0 bases, with 5 bases sitting between them. This CDR3 spans 14 amino acids. CDR3 region: CASSLSSSYNEQFF. The CDR3 DNA is TGCGCCAGCAGCTTGTCTAGCTCCTACAATGAGCAGTTCTTC.

This clone was detected once. The chain recombines TRBV2 with TRBJ1-2; D unresolved. The V gene lost 3 bases and the J gene lost 5 bases, with 10 bases spanning the gap. The germline V gene has CDR1 SNHLY and CDR2 FYNNEI. The CDR3 runs to 13 residues. CDR3 amino acids: CASSDRSEYGYTF. CDR3 sequence (DNA): TGTGCCAGCAGTGACAGATCCGAATATGGCTACACCTTC.

The CDR3 loop is CASSQGSGGRYNEQFF. The CDR3, as DNA: TGCGCCAGCAGCCAAGGTAGCGGGGGACGTTACAATGAGCAGTTCTTC. The chain carries TRBV4-3 and TRBJ2-1; 9 positions match TRBD2. Germline-derived CDR1 and CDR2 are LGHNA and YSLEER. The CDR3 runs to 16 residues. With V trimmed by 1 base and J by 4 bases, 5 bases remained unmatched.

The V and J genes are TRBV15 and TRBJ1-6; 9 bases are shared with TRBD1. Germline CDR1 and CDR2: LNHNV and YYDKDF (reference sequence). The CDR3 is 14 residues long. The V gene end was trimmed by 5 bases and the J gene end by 5 bases; junction bases not matched to a gene: 1. The CDR3 DNA is TGTGCCACCAGCCGGGACAGGGATAATTCACCCCTCCACTTT. Amino acid sequence: CATSRDRDNSPLHF. The whole variable domain, remainder taken from reference TRBV15 and TRBJ1-6, is DAMVIQNPRYQVTQFGKPVTLSCSQTLNHNVMYWYQQKSSQAPKLLFHYYDKDFNNEADTPDNFQSRRPNTSFCFLDIRSPGLGDTAMYLCATSRDRDNSPLHFGNGTRLTVT.

This clone was counted a few times. A read error may produce the germline difference seen at one junction end. This chain connects TRBV11-2 to TRBJ2-7; TRBD1 is a possible D gene (7 bases). Germline V gene lookup returns CDR1 SGHAT and CDR2 FQNNGV. This CDR3 comprises 13 residues. The DNA for the CDR3 is TGTGCCAGCAGCTTAGCGTTAGGAGGGGGACAGCGATTC. Protein product: CASSLALGGGQRF.

The rearrangement joins TRBV30 to TRBJ2-6; D not certain. V was pared by 2 bases and J by 2 bases, with 7 bases between. The CDR3 extends over 14 amino acids. From germline, CDR1 is GTSNPN and CDR2 SVGIG (reference sequence). CDR3 in amino acids: CAWSKGTGANVLTF. The DNA of the CDR3 is TGTGCCTGGAGTAAAGGTACTGGGGCCAACGTCCTGACTTTC.

This clone was detected a few times. The chain uses TRBV9 and TRBJ2-5, with 10 nucleotides matching TRBD1. This CDR3 is built from 15 residues. Germline V gene data show CDR1 as SGDLS and CDR2 as YYNGEE. V lost 3 bases, J lost 5 bases, and 7 bases stayed unmatched. The CDR3 loop reads CASSAGTGELETQYF. CDR3 DNA sequence: TGTGCCAGCAGCGCCGGGACAGGGGAGCTGGAGACCCAGTACTTC.

This clone has only one observation. V and J are TRBV29-1 and TRBJ2-3, with 9 bases lining up with TRBD1. V shed 4 bases and J 2 bases; nucleotides not matched to a gene: 7. CDR1 SQVTM and CDR2 ANQGSEA come from the germline V gene. CDR3 size: 15 residues. DNA of the CDR3: TGCAGCGTTGTGCGCGGACAGGGGCCCACAGATACGCAGTATTTT. It specifies CSVVRGQGPTDTQYF.

This clone was counted a few times. V and J are TRBV5-1 and TRBJ2-5, with unresolved D. V was clipped by 0 bases and J by 9 bases, with 9 bases between them. The CDR3 is made up of 12 amino acids. CDR1 and CDR2 (germline): SGHRS, YFSETQ. The CDR3 spells CASSLDRDAQYF. In DNA, the CDR3 is TGCGCCAGCAGCTTGGACCGAGACGCCCAGTACTTC. Combining the CDR3 with reference TRBV5-1 and TRBJ2-5 gives the whole variable domain KAGVTQTPRYLIKTRGQQVTLSCSPISGHRSVSWYQQTPGQGLQFLFEYFSETQRNKGNFPGRFSGRQFSNSRSEMNVSTLELGDSALYLCASSLDRDAQYFGPGTRLLVL.

This clone was detected once. The chain is built from TRBV30 and TRBJ1-5; 7 bases are shared with TRBD1. This CDR3 region has 13 residues. CDR1 GTSNPN and CDR2 SVGIG come from the germline V gene (reference sequence). The V and J ends lost 2 bases and 4 bases, in that order; junction bases with no gene match: 2. CDR3 in DNA: TGTGCCTGGAGTCCGGACAGGAATCAGCCCCAGCATTTT. Protein sequence: CAWSPDRNQPQHF.

The chain is built from TRBV4-1 and TRBJ2-3; perhaps TRBD2 as D (5 bases). With 0 bases removed from V and 2 bases from J, the gap between germline ends came to 12 bases. Germline loops: CDR1 MGHRA, CDR2 YSYEKL. The CDR3 loop spans 16 amino acids. CDR3 sequence reads: CASSQDRGAVTDTQYF. CDR3 DNA sequence: TGCGCCAGCAGCCAAGATCGGGGAGCCGTCACAGATACGCAGTATTTT.

This clone has only one observation. The V gene is TRBV19, the J gene TRBJ2-7; tentatively, D is TRBD1 (6 bases). V lost 6 bases and J lost 3, with 18 bases in between. Germline lookup yields CDR1 LNHDA and CDR2 SQIVND (reference sequence). The CDR3 consists of 15 residues. CDR3 amino acids: CASSPRDTTLYEQYF. The CDR3 DNA reads TGTGCCAGTAGCCCCCGGGACACGACCCTCTACGAGCAGTACTTC.

This clone occurred a few times. The V call is TRBV11-2, the J call TRBJ2-1; perhaps D is TRBD1 or TRBD2 (5 bases each). V shed 1 base and J shed 5 bases, with 6 bases lying between them. Germline V gene data show CDR1 as SGHAT and CDR2 as FQNNGV. The CDR3 totals 13 residues. The DNA for the CDR3 is TGTGCCAGCAGCTTAGCGGGGCACAATGAGCAGTTCTTC. Translating gives CASSLAGHNEQFF.